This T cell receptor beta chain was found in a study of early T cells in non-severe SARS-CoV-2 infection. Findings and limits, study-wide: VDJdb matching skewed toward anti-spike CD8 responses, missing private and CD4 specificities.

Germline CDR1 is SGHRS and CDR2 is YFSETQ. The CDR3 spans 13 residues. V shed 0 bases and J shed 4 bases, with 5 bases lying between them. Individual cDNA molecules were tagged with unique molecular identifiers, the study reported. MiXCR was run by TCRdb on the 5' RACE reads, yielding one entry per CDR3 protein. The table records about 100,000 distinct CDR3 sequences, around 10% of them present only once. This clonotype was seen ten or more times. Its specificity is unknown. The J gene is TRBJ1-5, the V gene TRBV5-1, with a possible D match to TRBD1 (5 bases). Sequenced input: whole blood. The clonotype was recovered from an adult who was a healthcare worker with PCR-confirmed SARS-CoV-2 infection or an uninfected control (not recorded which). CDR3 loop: CASSLGQNQPQHF. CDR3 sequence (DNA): TGCGCCAGCAGCTTGGGACAGAATCAGCCCCAGCATTTT.